The 2 T cell receptor beta chains listed next were all sequenced from one sample in a study of neoadjuvant nivolumab and ipilimumab in lung cancer (dated by TCRdb to 2019 to 2021). The time point label of this sample denotes: at surgical resection after neoadjuvant nivolumab +/- ipilimumab. Library preparation used the immunoSEQ multiplex PCR assay. TCRdb carries this immuneACCESS record with in-frame sequences only. Its versions omit some clonotypes, under half of them owing to an unresolved V gene in the studies checked, with the rest unexplained. This sample gives around 4,600 clones in total; 81% of them show up just once. The ten largest clonotypes hold around 5.2% of the sample. The source material was normal lung tissue adjacent to the tumor, sampled after neoadjuvant nivolumab, alone or with ipilimumab, at or shortly before surgery. The receptors were sampled from an adult with non-small cell lung cancer. Some clones in this sample may be carry-over from other donors' samples.

The chain uses TRBV5-6 and TRBJ1-5, with D hard to call. CDR3 length: 15 amino acids. Trimming cost V 4 bases and J 4 bases, with 15 bases left between them. Germline V lookup: CDR1 SGHDT, CDR2 YYEEEE. The CDR3 is CASSPLAAANQPQHF. Written as DNA, the CDR3 is TGTGCCAGCAGCCCTCTCGCGGCAGCTAATCAGCCCCAGCATTTT. Filled out from reference TRBV5-6 and TRBJ1-5, the complete variable domain reads DAGVTQSPTHLIKTRGQQVTLRCSPKSGHDTVSWYQQALGQGPQFIFQYYEEEERQRGNFPDRFSGHQFPNYSSELNVNALLLGDSALYLCASSPLAAANQPQHFGDGTRLSIL.

The CDR3 DNA reads TGTGCCAGCAGTTATTCAGGGGGAGTAAGTAACTATGGCTACACCTTC. Amino acid sequence: CASSYSGGVSNYGYTF. The V call is TRBV27, the J call TRBJ1-2; 7 nucleotides agree with TRBD1. This CDR3 is 16 amino acids long. Per germline, CDR1 MNHEY and CDR2 SMNVEV (reference sequence). Trimming removed 4 bases from V and 1 base from J; junction bases left unmatched: 9.